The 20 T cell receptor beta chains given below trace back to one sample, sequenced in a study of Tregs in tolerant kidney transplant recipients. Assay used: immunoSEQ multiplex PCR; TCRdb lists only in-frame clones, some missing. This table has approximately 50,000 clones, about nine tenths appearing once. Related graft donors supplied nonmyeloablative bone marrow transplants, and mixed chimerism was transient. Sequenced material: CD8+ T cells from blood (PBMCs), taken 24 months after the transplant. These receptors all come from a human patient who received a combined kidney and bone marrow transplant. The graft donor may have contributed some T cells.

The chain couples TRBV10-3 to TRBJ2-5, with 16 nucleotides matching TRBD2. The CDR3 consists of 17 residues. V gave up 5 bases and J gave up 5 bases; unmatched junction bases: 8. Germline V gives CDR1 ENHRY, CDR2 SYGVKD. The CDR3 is CAISSGTSGGAGETQYF. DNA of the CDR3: TGTGCCATCAGTTCCGGGACTAGCGGGGGGGCCGGGGAGACCCAGTACTTC.

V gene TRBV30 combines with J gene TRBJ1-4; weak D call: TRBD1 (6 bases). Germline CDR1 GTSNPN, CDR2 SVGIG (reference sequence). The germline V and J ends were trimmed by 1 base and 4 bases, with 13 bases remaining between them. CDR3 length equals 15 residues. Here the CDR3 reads CAWSGAGGLNEKLFF. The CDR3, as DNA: TGTGCCTGGAGTGGTGCCGGGGGGCTTAATGAAAAACTGTTTTTT.

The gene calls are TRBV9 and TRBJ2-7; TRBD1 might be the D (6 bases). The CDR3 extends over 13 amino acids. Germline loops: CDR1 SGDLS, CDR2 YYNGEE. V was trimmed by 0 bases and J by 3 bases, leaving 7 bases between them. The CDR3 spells CASSVEDSYEQYF. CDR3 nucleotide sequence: TGTGCCAGCAGCGTAGAGGACAGCTACGAGCAGTACTTC.

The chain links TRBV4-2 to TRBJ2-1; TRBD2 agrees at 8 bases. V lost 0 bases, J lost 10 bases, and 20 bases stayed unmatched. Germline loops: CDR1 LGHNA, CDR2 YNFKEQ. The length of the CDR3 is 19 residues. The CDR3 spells CASSQEGFVRAGVFPEQFF. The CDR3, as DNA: TGTGCCAGCAGCCAAGAGGGTTTTGTACGAGCGGGAGTTTTTCCGGAGCAGTTCTTC.

The CDR3 protein is CASSQDRGLYNEQFF. The CDR3 coding sequence is TGCGCCAGCAGCCAGGACAGGGGTCTCTACAATGAGCAGTTCTTC. The chain carries TRBV4-1 and TRBJ2-1; 9 bases fit TRBD1. V shed 3 bases and J 3 bases; nucleotides not matched to a gene: 3. CDR1 and CDR2 from the germline V gene are MGHRA and YSYEKL. The CDR3 length is 15 residues.

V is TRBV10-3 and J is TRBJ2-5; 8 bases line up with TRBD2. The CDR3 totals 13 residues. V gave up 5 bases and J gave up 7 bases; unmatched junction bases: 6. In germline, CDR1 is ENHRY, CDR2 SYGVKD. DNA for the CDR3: TGTGCCATCAGTCCGACTAGCGTGGGGACCCAGTACTTC. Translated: CAISPTSVGTQYF.

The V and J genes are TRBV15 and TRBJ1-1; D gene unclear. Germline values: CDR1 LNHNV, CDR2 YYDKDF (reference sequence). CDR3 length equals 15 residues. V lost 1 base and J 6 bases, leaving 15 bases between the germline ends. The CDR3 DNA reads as TGTGCCACCAGCAGAGTCCTGACTGATAGATCTGAAGCTTTCTTT. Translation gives CATSRVLTDRSEAFF.

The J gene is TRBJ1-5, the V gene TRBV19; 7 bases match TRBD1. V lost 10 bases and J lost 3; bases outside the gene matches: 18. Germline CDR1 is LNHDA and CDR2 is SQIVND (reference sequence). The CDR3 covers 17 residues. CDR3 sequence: CATAWSMTGLYNQPQHF. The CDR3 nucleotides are TGTGCCACTGCCTGGTCCATGACAGGGTTGTACAATCAGCCCCAGCATTTT.

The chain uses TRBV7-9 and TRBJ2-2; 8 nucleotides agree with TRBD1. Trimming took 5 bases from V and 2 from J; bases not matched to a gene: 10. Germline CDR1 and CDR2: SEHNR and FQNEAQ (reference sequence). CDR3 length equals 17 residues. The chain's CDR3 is CASSLPSTGVNTGELFF. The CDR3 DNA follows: TGTGCCAGCAGCCTTCCATCGACAGGGGTTAACACCGGGGAGCTGTTTTTT.

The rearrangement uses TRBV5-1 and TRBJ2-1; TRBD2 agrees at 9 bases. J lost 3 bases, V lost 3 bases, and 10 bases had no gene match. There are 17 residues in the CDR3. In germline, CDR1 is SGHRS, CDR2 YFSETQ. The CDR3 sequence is CASSSPLSGGHYNEQFF. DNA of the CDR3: TGCGCCAGCAGCTCCCCGCTAAGCGGGGGGCACTACAATGAGCAGTTCTTC.

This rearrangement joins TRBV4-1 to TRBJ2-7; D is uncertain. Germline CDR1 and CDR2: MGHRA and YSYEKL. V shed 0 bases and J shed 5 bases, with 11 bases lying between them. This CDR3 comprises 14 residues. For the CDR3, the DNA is TGCGCCAGCAGCCAAGATAGTGTGGTTGACGAGCAGTACTTC. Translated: CASSQDSVVDEQYF.

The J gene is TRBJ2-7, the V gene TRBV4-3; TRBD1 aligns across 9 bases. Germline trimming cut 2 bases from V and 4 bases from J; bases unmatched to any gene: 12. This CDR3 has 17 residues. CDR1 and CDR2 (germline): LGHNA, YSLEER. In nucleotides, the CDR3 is TGCGCCAGCAGCCAATATCAGGACAGGGGAAAAACTTACGAGCAGTACTTC. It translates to CASSQYQDRGKTYEQYF.

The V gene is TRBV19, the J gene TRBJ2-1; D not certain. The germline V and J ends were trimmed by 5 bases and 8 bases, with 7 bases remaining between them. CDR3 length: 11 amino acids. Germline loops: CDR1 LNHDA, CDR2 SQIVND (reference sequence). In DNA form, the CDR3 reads TGTGCCAGTAGTTCGTCGGATGAGCAGTTCTTC. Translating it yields CASSSSDEQFF.

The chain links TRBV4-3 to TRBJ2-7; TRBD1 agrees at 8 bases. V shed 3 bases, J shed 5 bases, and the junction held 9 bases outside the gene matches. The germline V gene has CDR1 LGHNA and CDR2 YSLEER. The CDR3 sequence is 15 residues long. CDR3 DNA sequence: TGCGCCAGCAGCCAGGGGCAGGGGGCAGGGAACGAGCAGTACTTC. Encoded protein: CASSQGQGAGNEQYF.

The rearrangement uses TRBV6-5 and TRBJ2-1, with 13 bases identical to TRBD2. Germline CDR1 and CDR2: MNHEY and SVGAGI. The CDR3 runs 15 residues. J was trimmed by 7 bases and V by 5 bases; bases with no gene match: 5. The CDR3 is CASSPTSGGANEQFF. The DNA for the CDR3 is TGTGCCAGCAGTCCAACTAGCGGGGGGGCGAATGAGCAGTTCTTC.

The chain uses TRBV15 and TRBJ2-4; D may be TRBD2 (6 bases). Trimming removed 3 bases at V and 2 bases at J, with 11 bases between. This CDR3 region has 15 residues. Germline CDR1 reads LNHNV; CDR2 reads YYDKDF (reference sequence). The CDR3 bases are TGTGCCACCAGCAGTGGGGGGAGTTCCAAAAACATTCAGTACTTC. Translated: CATSSGGSSKNIQYF.

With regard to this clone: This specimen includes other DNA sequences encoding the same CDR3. CDR3: CACGSPLHF. Here the CDR3 DNA reads TGTGCCTGCGGTTCACCCCTCCACTTT. The V call is TRBV30, the J call TRBJ1-6, with D hard to call. Between the trimmed V and J ends, which lost 6 bases and 9 bases, there was a span of 3 bases. The CDR3 is 9 amino acids. Germline V CDR1 and CDR2: GTSNPN, SVGIG (reference sequence).

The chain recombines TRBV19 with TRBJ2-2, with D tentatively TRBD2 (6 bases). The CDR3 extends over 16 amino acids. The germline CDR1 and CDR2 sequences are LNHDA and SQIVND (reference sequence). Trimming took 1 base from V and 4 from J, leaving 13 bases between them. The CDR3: CASSIVASDPTGELFF. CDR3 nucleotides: TGTGCCAGTAGTATAGTCGCTAGCGATCCCACCGGGGAGCTGTTTTTT.

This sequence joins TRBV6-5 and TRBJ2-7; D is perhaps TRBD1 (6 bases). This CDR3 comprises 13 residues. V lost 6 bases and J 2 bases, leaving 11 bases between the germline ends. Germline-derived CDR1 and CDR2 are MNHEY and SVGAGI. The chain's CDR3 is CASRRTDTYEQYF. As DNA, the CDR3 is TGTGCCAGCAGGAGGACAGATACCTACGAGCAGTACTTC.

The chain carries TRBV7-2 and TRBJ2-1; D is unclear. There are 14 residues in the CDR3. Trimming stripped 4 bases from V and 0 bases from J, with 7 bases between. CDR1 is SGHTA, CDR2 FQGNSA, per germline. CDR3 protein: CASSSSRSYNEQFF. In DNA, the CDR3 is TGTGCCAGCAGCTCTAGTCGCTCCTACAATGAGCAGTTCTTC.